This T cell receptor (beta chain) was identified during a study of cytomegalovirus exposure and HLA in healthy donors. Across the whole study: A previous analysis identified around 120 million unique TCR beta sequences derived from roughly 180 million T cells. In terms of ancestry, the Caucasian-associated cluster contained more than 65% of the roughly 400 genotyped donors. Notes on the study in general: Common viral pathogens (according to a later analysis) appeared linked to several of the most significant clusters.

This PCR relied on a set of 60 Vbeta primers and 13 Jbeta primers. Only in-frame clones appear in the TCRdb table, and some are missing; sequencing was by immunoSEQ multiplex PCR. Of tens of thousands of clones listed, roughly 80% are singletons. This CDR3 is built from 13 residues. The germline gives CDR1 KGHSH, CDR2 LQKENI. V was trimmed by 3 bases and J by 1 base, leaving 7 bases between them. With respect to this clone: The antigen is unknown.

The chain recombines TRBV18 with TRBJ2-7; D possibly corresponds to TRBD2 (6 bases). Sample: PBMCs. The source is a woman in her forties in good health and CMV-seropositive. CDR3 in amino acids: CASSPTRSYEQYF. The DNA of the CDR3 is TGTGCCAGCTCACCGACTAGATCCTACGAGCAGTACTTC. Complete variable domain (other parts from reference TRBV18 and TRBJ2-7): NAGVMQNPRHLVRRRGQEARLRCSPMKGHSHVYWYRQLPEEGLKFMVYLQKENIIDESGMPKERFSAEFPKEGPSILRIQQVVRGDSAAYFCASSPTRSYEQYFGPGTRLTVT.